A single sample gave rise to the 2 T cell receptor beta chains below, sequenced in a study of breast tumors, draining lymph nodes, adjacent tissues. TCRdb used MiXCR to reprocess the multiplex PCR reads, holding one entry per CDR3 protein. Of around 16,000 distinct CDR3 sequences in the sample, around 50% are singletons; the top ten hold approximately 16%. The sequencing input was tumor-adjacent breast tissue. All receptors derive from a female donor with breast cancer. Some clones in this sample may be carry-over from other donors' samples.

The chain uses TRBV20-1 and TRBJ2-7; 10 positions match TRBD2. Trimming at V came to 8 bases and at J to 6 bases, leaving 13 bases not matched to a gene. This CDR3 region has 14 residues. Per germline, CDR1 DFQATT and CDR2 SNEGSKA (reference sequence). CDR3 amino acids: CSTSPGLATSEQYF. In DNA, the CDR3 is TGCAGTACATCCCCGGGACTAGCGACCTCCGAGCAGTACTTC.

The J gene is TRBJ1-4, the V gene TRBV5-4, with D unresolved. The CDR3 has 14 residues. V dropped 1 base and J dropped 7 bases, with 11 bases sitting between them. The germline gives CDR1 SGHNT, CDR2 YYREEE (reference sequence). The chain's CDR3 is CASSLLGEGEKLFF. CDR3 DNA: TGTGCCAGCAGCTTGCTCGGCGAAGGTGAAAAACTGTTTTTT.